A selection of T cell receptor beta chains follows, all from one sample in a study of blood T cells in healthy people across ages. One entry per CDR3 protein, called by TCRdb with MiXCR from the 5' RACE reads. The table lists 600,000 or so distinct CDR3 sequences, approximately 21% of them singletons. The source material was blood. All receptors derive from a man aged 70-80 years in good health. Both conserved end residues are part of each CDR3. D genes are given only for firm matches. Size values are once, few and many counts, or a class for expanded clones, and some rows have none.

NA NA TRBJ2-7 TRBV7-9 CASSFGHGYEQYF TGTGCCAGCAGCTTCGGACACGGCTACGAGCAGTACTTC
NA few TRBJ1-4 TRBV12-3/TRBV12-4 CASNSAISEKLFF TGTGCCAGCAACAGTGCCATCAGTGAAAAACTGTTTTTT
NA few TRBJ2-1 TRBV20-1 CSARVGRGGPYNEQFF TGCAGTGCTAGAGTAGGCAGAGGCGGACCCTACAATGAGCAGTTCTTC
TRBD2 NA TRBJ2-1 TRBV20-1 CSALAENNEQFF TGCAGTGCACTAGCGGAGAACAATGAGCAGTTCTTC
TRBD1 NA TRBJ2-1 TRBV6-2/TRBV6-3 CASSYSGTGTGNEQFF TGTGCCAGCAGTTACTCGGGGACAGGTACGGGAAATGAGCAGTTCTTC
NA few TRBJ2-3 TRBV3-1 CASSQVLREGDTQYF TGTGCCAGCAGCCAAGTTCTGCGGGAAGGAGATACGCAGTATTTT
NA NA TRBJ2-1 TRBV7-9 CASSKYKDTNEQFF TGTGCCAGCAGCAAGTATAAGGATACGAATGAGCAGTTCTTC
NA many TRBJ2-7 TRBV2 CASSEFGRSSYEQYF TGTGCCAGCAGTGAATTTGGACGCAGCTCCTACGAGCAGTACTTC
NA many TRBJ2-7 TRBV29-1 CSVGLTYEQYF TGCAGCGTTGGCTTGACCTACGAGCAGTACTTC
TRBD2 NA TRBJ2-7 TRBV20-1 CSASGRALSYEQYF TGCAGTGCTAGCGGGAGGGCCTTATCCTACGAGCAGTACTTC